This T cell receptor beta chain was found in a study of T cell repertoires in ileal Crohn's disease. The time point was: neoterminal ileum biopsy at postoperative endoscopy, about 6 months after surgery. Sequencing used immunoSEQ multiplex PCR; TCRdb keeps in-frame clones, though not all of them. Here the sample spans approximately 11,000 clones, approximately 85% being singletons. The germline gives CDR1 KGHSH, CDR2 LQKENI. This CDR3 contains 15 residues. V dropped 0 bases and J dropped 8; count of bases not matched to a gene: 6. This sequence was found in an adult with Crohn's disease. The source material was ileal tissue. The chain uses TRBV18 and TRBJ1-2, with 10 bases fitting TRBD1. CDR3 region: CASSPPVGTGVGYTF. As DNA, the CDR3 is TGTGCCAGCTCACCACCGGTCGGGACAGGGGTGGGCTACACCTTC.